The clone carrying this T cell receptor (beta chain) was seen repeatedly, ten times or more. The antigen is unknown. The data are from a study of T cell repertoires in cytomegalovirus infection. Study context: As its CMV epitopes, the study selected recently identified HLA-C-restricted and well-studied HLA-B-restricted targets. Matching HLA type, along with CMV infection, was indicated by public TCR beta signatures.

Study-wide results and limits: Ex vivo responses were dominated by HLA-C-restricted CMV-specific TCR beta clonotypes.

In TCRdb, the reads were re-called with MiXCR into one record per CDR3 protein. The data show approximately 730,000 distinct CDR3 sequences, with roughly 28% seen just once and around 12% held by the top ten. CDR1 and CDR2 (germline): SGHVS, FNYEAQ. V gave up 5 bases and J gave up 2 bases; unmatched junction bases: 4. CDR3 length: 14 amino acids. The sequence was collected from a human donor in good health (CMV status not recorded). Some clones in this sample may be carry-over from other donors' samples. The V call is TRBV7-6, the J call TRBJ2-3, with 7 positions matching TRBD1. Sample: cultured CD8+ T cells from PBMCs, taken from culture after CMV antigen stimulation. This chain's CDR3 is CASSQQGITDTQYF. The CDR3 DNA is TGTGCCAGCAGCCAACAGGGGATCACAGATACGCAGTATTTT.